The source of this T cell receptor beta chain is a study of T cell repertoires in cytomegalovirus infection. TCRdb processed the reads anew with MiXCR; each CDR3 protein has one entry. Of approximately 120,000 distinct CDR3 sequences listed, roughly a third are singletons. Note on this clonotype: What it binds is not known.

The CDR3 is made up of 13 amino acids. The ends were cut back, 3 bases at V and 7 bases at J, with 12 bases in the middle. Sample: CD8+ T cells from cultured PBMCs, taken from culture after CMV antigen stimulation. The chain links TRBV12-3 or TRBV12-4 to TRBJ2-5; TRBD1 or TRBD2 may be the D gene (6 bases each). This receptor was taken from a human donor in good health (CMV status not recorded). Some clones in this sample may be carry-over from other donors' samples. The CDR3 region is CASSLGGAGTQYF. The CDR3 region has the DNA TGTGCCAGCAGTTTGGGGGGCGCCGGGACCCAGTACTTC.